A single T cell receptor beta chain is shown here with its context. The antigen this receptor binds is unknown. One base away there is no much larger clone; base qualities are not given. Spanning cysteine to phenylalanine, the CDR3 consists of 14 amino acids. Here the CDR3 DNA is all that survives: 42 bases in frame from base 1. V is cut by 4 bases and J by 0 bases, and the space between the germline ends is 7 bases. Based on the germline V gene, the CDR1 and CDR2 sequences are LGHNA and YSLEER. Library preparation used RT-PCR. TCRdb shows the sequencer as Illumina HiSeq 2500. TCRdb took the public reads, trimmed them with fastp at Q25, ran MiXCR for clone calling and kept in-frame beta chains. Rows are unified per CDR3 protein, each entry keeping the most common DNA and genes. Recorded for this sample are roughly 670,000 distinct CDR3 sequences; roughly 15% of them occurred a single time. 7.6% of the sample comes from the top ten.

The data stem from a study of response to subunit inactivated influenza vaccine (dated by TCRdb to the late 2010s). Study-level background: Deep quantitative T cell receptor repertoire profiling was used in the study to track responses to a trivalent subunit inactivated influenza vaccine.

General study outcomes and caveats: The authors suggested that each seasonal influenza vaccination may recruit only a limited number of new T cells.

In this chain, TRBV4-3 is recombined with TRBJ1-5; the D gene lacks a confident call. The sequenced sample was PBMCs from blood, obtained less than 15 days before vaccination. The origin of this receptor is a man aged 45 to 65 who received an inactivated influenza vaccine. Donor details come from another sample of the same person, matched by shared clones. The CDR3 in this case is CASSLVRSNQPQHF. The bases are TGCGCCAGCAGCCTAGTGCGTAGCAATCAGCCCCAGCATTTT.